The clone carrying this T cell receptor (beta chain) has a handful of counts. This specimen belongs to a study of molecular identifiers for immune sequencing clone quantification. In TCRdb, the PCR reads were re-called with MiXCR into one record per CDR3 protein. The sample has some 680,000 distinct CDR3 sequences, 25% seen once. Germline loops: CDR1 MNHEY, CDR2 SVGEGT. Trimming left V 4 bases short and J 7 bases short, with 4 bases between. The CDR3 is made up of 11 amino acids. The sequence was collected from a human donor in good health. Some libraries in this study had Jurkat cell RNA spiked in. The sequenced sample consisted of naive CD8+ T cells from blood, with Jurkat cell RNA spiked in. The subset: FACS-sorted CD8+CD4-CCR7+CD45RA+ naive T cells. The chain uses TRBV6-2 or TRBV6-3 and TRBJ2-2; D not certain. The CDR3 spells CASSFGGELFF. The CDR3, as DNA: TGTGCCAGCAGTTTCGGCGGGGAGCTGTTTTTT.